This T cell receptor beta chain was captured by sequencing in a study of T cells in Graves' hyperthyroidism and ophthalmopathy. Study-level results: Stable hyperthyroidism was told apart from ophthalmopathy by a model built on 13 V-J features. The model forecast ophthalmopathy, anticipating it by a median approximately 6.2 months before onset.

This clonotype appeared many times. Its antigen is not identified. Researchers took RNA transcripts and amplified the TCR beta CDR3 regions from them. HTBI primers were the set used in a first-round RT-PCR of the TCR CDR3. TCRdb passed the multiplex PCR reads through MiXCR, listing each CDR3 protein once. The table includes hundreds of thousands of distinct CDR3 sequences, 45% detected once. This CDR3 is built from 12 residues. V was cut by 3 bases and J by 8 bases, with 8 bases left in between. Germline V gives CDR1 SNHLY, CDR2 FYNNEI. This chain links TRBV2 with TRBJ1-3; perhaps TRBD1 as D (5 bases). This clonotype originated in an adult man with Graves' disease, either hyperthyroidism or ophthalmopathy (not recorded which). The sample was peripheral blood or thyroid tissue (not recorded which). Written as DNA, the CDR3 is TGTGCCAGCAGTGACGGGGCATACACCATATATTTT. Amino acids: CASSDGAYTIYF.